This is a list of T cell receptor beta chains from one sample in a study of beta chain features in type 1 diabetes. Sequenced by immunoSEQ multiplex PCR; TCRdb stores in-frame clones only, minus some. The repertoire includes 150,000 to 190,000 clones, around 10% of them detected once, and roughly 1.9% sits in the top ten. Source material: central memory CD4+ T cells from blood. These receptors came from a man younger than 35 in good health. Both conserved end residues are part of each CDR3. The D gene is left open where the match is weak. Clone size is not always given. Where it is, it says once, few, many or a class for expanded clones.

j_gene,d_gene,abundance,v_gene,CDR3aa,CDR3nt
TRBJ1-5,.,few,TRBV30,CAWSGSLGNQPQHF,TGTGCCTGGAGTGGGAGTCTGGGCAATCAGCCCCAGCATTTT
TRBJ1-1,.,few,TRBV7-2,CASSLKGRSEAFF,TGTGCCAGCAGCTTAAAAGGACGGTCGGAAGCTTTCTTT
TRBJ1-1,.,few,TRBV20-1,CSAWRGDAAFF,TGCAGTGCTTGGAGAGGGGATGCAGCTTTCTTT
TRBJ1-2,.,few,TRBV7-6,CASSPGDYGYTF,TGTGCCAGCAGTCCCGGTGACTATGGCTACACCTTC
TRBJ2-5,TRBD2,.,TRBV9,CASSTPSGGIETQYF,TGTGCCAGCAGCACACCTAGCGGGGGTATCGAGACCCAGTACTTC
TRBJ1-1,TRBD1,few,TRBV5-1,CASSLEGAPEAFF,TGCGCCAGCAGTTTGGAGGGGGCGCCAGAAGCTTTCTTT
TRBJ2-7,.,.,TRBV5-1,CASSLGTLNYEQYF,TGCGCCAGCAGCTTGGGGACCTTAAACTACGAGCAGTACTTC
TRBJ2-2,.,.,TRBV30,CAWNQYTGELFF,TGTGCCTGGAATCAATACACCGGGGAGCTGTTTTTT
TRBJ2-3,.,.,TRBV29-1,CSVATSRTDTQYF,TGCAGCGTTGCTACTAGCCGCACAGATACGCAGTATTTT
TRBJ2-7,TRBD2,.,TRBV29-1,CSISGSSDEQYF,TGCAGCATAAGCGGGAGTAGCGACGAGCAGTACTTC
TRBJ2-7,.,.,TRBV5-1,CASGPGTFPYEQYF,TGCGCCAGCGGCCCGGGGACCTTTCCCTACGAGCAGTACTTC
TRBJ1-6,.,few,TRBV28,CAVGSGSYNSPLHF,TGTGCCGTCGGGTCCGGCTCCTATAATTCACCCCTCCACTTT
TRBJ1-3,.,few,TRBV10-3,CAISDGASGNTIYF,TGTGCCATCAGTGACGGGGCTTCTGGAAACACCATATATTTT
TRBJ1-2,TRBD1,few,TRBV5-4,CASSLQGKYGYTF,TGTGCCAGCAGCCTACAGGGGAAGTATGGCTACACCTTC
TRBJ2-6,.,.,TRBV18,CASSRATSPSSGANVLTF,TGTGCCAGCTCACGCGCGACTAGTCCCTCATCTGGGGCCAACGTCCTGACTTTC
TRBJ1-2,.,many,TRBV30,CAWSTSGNGYTF,TGTGCCTGGAGTACCTCGGGGAATGGCTACACCTTC
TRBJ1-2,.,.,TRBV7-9,CASSQPGHDGYTF,TGTGCCAGCAGTCAGCCGGGACATGATGGCTACACCTTC
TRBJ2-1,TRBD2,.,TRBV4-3,CASSPRTSGGPYNEQFF,TGCGCCAGCAGCCCGCGGACTAGCGGGGGGCCTTACAATGAGCAGTTCTTC
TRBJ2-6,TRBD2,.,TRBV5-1,CASGGTRKSGANVLTF,TGCGCCAGCGGAGGGACTAGGAAGTCTGGGGCCAACGTCCTGACTTTC
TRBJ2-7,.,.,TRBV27,CASSSPAAKAYEQYF,TGTGCCAGCAGTTCCCCAGCGGCGAAAGCCTACGAGCAGTACTTC
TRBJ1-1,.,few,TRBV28,CAITISGGTEAFF,TGTGCCATCACTATTTCCGGGGGCACTGAAGCTTTCTTT
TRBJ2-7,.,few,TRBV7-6,CATVDLLGQAYEQYF,TGTGCCACTGTAGATCTACTGGGTCAGGCTTACGAGCAGTACTTC
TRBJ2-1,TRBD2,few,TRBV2,CASSTQFGTSGLDGSYNEQFF,TGTGCCAGCAGCACCCAATTCGGGACTAGCGGGCTGGACGGCTCCTACAATGAGCAGTTCTTC
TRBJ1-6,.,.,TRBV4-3,CASSLEILGGSPLHF,TGCGCCAGCAGCCTCGAAATCTTAGGGGGTTCACCCCTCCACTTT
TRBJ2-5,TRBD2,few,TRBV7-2,CASRGTRWETQYF,TGTGCCAGCAGGGGGACTAGGTGGGAGACCCAGTACTTC
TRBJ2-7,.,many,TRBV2,CASILDRIVYEQYF,TGTGCCAGCATTCTAGACAGGATAGTCTACGAGCAGTACTTC
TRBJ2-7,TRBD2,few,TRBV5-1,CASEGLAGGPREQYF,TGCGCCAGCGAGGGACTAGCGGGAGGCCCAAGGGAGCAGTACTTC
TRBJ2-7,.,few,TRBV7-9,CASSLIGVGSYEQYF,TGTGCCAGCAGCTTAATAGGGGTTGGTAGTTACGAGCAGTACTTC
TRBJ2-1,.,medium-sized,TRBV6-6,CASRDSRGSYNEQFF,TGTGCCAGCCGCGACTCCAGGGGAAGCTACAATGAGCAGTTCTTC
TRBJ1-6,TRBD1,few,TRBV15,CATSRAGGDSPLHF,TGTGCCACCAGCAGAGCAGGGGGCGATTCACCCCTCCACTTT
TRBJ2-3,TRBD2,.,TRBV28,CASTPPAGVVDTQYF,TGTGCCAGCACTCCCCCTGCGGGAGTGGTGGATACGCAGTATTTT
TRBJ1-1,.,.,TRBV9,CASSPTTGNTEAFF,TGTGCCAGCAGCCCAACGACAGGGAACACTGAAGCTTTCTTT
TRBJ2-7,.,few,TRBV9,CASSVDGGRTYEQYF,TGTGCCAGCAGCGTAGATGGGGGGCGCACATACGAGCAGTACTTC
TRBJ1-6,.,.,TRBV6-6,CASGTRSYNSPLHF,TGTGCCAGCGGGACACGTTCCTATAATTCACCCCTCCACTTT
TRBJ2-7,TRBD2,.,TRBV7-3,CASSQRSGTSYEQYF,TGTGCCAGCAGCCAAAGGAGCGGGACCTCCTACGAGCAGTACTTC
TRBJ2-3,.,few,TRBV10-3,CAISGGQSTDTQYF,TGTGCCATCAGCGGGGGACAGAGCACAGATACGCAGTATTTT
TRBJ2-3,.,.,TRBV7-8,CASSLASRGRTDTQYF,TGTGCCAGCAGCTTAGCGAGCAGGGGCAGGACAGATACGCAGTATTTT
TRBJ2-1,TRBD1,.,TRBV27,CASSEWDRANEQFF,TGTGCCAGCAGTGAGTGGGACAGGGCGAATGAGCAGTTCTTC
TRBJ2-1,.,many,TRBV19,CASSMWKGLRYNEQFF,TGTGCCAGTAGTATGTGGAAGGGGTTAAGGTACAATGAGCAGTTCTTC
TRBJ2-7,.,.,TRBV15,CATSRDLGNYEQYF,TGTGCCACCAGCAGAGATCTGGGGAACTACGAGCAGTACTTC
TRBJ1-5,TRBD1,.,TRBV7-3,CASSLLQGSLDQPQHF,TGTGCCAGCAGCCTACTACAGGGGAGCCTTGATCAGCCCCAGCATTTT
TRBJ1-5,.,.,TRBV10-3,CAISVSNQPQHF,TGTGCCATCAGTGTTAGTAATCAGCCCCAGCATTTT
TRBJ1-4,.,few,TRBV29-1,CSVDGRGDEKLFF,TGCAGCGTTGATGGCAGGGGAGATGAAAAACTGTTTTTT
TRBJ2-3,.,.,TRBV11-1,CASSGAGTDTQYF,TGTGCCAGCAGTGGGGCCGGCACAGATACGCAGTATTTT
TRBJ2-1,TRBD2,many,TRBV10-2,CASRRTSVTNEQFF,TGCGCCAGCCGGCGGACTAGTGTGACCAATGAGCAGTTCTTC
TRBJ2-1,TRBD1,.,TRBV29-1,CSGGHRGEQFF,TGCAGCGGTGGGCACAGGGGGGAGCAGTTCTTC
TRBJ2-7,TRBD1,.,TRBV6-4,CASSLMGQAAEQYF,TGTGCCAGCAGTTTAATGGGACAGGCGGCCGAGCAGTACTTC
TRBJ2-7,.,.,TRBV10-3,CAISEFKGPSNEQYF,TGTGCCATCAGTGAGTTCAAAGGACCCAGCAACGAGCAGTACTTC
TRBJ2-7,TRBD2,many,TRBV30,CAWRTSGSSSQYF,TGTGCCTGGAGGACTAGCGGGAGCTCGTCGCAGTACTTC
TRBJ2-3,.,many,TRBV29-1,CSVANRNTDTQYF,TGCAGCGTTGCCAACCGAAACACAGATACGCAGTATTTT
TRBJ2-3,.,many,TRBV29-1,CSVAKGGSDTQYF,TGCAGCGTAGCTAAAGGGGGTTCGGATACGCAGTATTTT